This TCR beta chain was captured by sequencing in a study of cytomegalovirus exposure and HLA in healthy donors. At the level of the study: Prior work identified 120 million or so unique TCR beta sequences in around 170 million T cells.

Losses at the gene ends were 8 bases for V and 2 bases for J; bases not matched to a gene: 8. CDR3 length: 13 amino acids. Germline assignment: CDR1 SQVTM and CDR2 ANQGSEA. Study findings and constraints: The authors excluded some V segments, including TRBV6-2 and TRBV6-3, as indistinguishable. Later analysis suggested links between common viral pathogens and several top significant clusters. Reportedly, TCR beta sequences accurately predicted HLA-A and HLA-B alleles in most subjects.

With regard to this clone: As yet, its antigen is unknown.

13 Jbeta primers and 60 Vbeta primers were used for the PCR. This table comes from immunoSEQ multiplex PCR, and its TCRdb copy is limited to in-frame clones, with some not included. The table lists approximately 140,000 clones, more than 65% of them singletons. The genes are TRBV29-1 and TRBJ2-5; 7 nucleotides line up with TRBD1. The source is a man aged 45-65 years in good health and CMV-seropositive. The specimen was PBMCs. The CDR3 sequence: CSLRQGQQETQYF. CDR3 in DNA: TGCAGCCTAAGACAGGGTCAACAAGAGACCCAGTACTTC.